This TCR beta chain was observed in a study of T cells in Graves' hyperthyroidism and ophthalmopathy. RNA transcripts served as the template for amplifying TCR beta CDR3 regions. TCR CDR3 underwent first-round RT-PCR with the HTBI primer set. One entry per CDR3 protein results from TCRdb running MiXCR on the multiplex PCR reads. This table holds 450,000 to 600,000 distinct CDR3 sequences, 14% found once. The CDR3 loop spans 16 amino acids. The germline CDR1 and CDR2 sequences are LGHDT and YNNKEL (reference sequence). Germline trimming cut 1 base from V and 2 bases from J; bases unmatched to any gene: 6. Fresh peripheral blood, 10 ml, was the source of the PBMCs. This clonotype was seen many times.

The origin of this receptor is a woman in her thirties or forties with Graves' hyperthyroidism. The sequenced sample was blood. This rearrangement joins TRBV3-1 to TRBJ2-7; TRBD2 matches at 9 bases. CDR3 in amino acids: CASSQVLAGTTYEQYF. CDR3 sequence (DNA): TGTGCCAGCAGCCAAGTTCTAGCGGGAACCACCTACGAGCAGTACTTC.